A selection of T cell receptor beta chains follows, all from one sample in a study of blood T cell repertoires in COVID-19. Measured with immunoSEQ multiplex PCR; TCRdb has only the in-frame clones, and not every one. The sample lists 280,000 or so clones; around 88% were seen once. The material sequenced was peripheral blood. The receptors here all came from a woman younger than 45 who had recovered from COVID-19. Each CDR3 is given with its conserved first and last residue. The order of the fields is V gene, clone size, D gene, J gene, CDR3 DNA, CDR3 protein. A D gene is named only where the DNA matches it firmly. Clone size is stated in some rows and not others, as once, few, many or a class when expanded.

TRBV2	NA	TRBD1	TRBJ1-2	TGTGCCAGCAGTGAGGGGACAGGGGGCGGCTATGGCTACACCTTC	CASSEGTGGGYGYTF
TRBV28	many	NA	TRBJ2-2	TGTGCCAGCAGTTTAACCAGGGCGAGCACCGGGGAGCTGTTTTTT	CASSLTRASTGELFF
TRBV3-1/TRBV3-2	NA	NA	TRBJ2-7	TGTGCCAGCAGCCAAGAGGGAGCCTACGAGCAGTACTTC	CASSQEGAYEQYF
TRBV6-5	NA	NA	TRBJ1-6	TGTGCCAGCAGTTACTCGGGAGAACCCCTCCACTTT	CASSYSGEPLHF
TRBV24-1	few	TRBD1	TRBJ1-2	TGTGCCACCAGTCGGTCACAGGGGGCTGGGGGCTACACCTTC	CATSRSQGAGGYTF
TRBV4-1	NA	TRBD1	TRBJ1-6	TGCGCCAGCAGCCGCGGGACAGGCATAAATTCACCCCTCCACTTT	CASSRGTGINSPLHF
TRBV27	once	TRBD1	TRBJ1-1	TGTGCCAGCAGTTCGACAGGGGGCACTGAAGCTTTCTTT	CASSSTGGTEAFF
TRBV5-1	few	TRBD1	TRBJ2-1	TGCGCCAGCAGCAGCCCATACAGGGGGGCTTACAATGAGCAGTTCTTC	CASSSPYRGAYNEQFF
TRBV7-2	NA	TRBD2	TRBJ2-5	TGTGCCAGCAGCTTATGGGGTGAGGAGCGGGGGACCCAGTACTTC	CASSLWGEERGTQYF
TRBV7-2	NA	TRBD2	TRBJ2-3	TGTGCCAGCAGCCGCGTTACTAGCGCGTCAGATACGCAGTATTTT	CASSRVTSASDTQYF